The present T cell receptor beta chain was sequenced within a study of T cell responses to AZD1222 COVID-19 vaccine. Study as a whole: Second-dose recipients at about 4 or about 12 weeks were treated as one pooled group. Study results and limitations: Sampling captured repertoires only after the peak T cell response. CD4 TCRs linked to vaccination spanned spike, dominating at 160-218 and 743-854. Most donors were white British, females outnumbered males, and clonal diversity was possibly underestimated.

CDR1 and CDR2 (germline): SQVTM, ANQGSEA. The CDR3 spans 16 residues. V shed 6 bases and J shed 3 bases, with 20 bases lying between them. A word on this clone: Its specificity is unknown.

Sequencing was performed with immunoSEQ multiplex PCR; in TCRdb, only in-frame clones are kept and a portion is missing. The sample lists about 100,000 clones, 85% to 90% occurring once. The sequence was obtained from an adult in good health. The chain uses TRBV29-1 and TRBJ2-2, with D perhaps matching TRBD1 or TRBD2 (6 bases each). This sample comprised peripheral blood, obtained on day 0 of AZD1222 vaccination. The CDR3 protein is CSVMTGTSSDTGELFF. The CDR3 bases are TGCAGCGTGATGACAGGAACTAGCTCTGACACCGGGGAGCTGTTTTTT.